The clone carrying this T cell receptor beta chain was observed a few times. What it binds is unknown. The sample belongs to a study of early T cells in non-severe SARS-CoV-2 infection. About the research overall: Unpaired chains resulted from sequencing bulk RNA of unsorted whole blood.

The CDR3 extends over 15 amino acids. V shed 3 bases and J shed 0 bases, with 8 bases lying between them. Germline CDR1 is SGHTA and CDR2 is FQGNSA. Attached unique molecular identifiers marked individual cDNA molecules. In TCRdb, the 5' RACE reads were re-called with MiXCR into one record per CDR3 protein. The repertoire has about 39,000 distinct CDR3 sequences, roughly 4.7% of them found once; the top ten carry around 4.9%. Broader study findings: VDJdb matching favored anti-spike CD8 responses, missing private and CD4 specificities.

The clonotype comes from an adult who was a healthcare worker with PCR-confirmed SARS-CoV-2 infection or an uninfected control (not recorded which). The chain links TRBV7-2 to TRBJ1-4; D gene ambiguous. The sample comprised whole blood. Written as DNA, the CDR3 is TGTGCCAGCAGCTTCTTAGACGCAACTAATGAAAAACTGTTTTTT. It is translated as CASSFLDATNEKLFF. Looking up the rest from reference TRBV7-2 and TRBJ1-4 gives the full variable domain: GAGVSQSPSNKVTEKGKDVELRCDPISGHTALYWYRQSLGQGLEFLIYFQGNSAPDKSGLPSDRFSAERTGGSVSTLTIQRTQQEDSAVYLCASSFLDATNEKLFFGSGTQLSVL.